This TCR beta chain is drawn from a study of Graves' ophthalmopathy and Graves' hyperthyroidism. Study at large: Prior to any treatment, peripheral blood was collected at the time of initial diagnosis.

The CDR3 covers 14 residues. The germline V gene has CDR1 MNHNS and CDR2 SASEGT. V lost 5 bases and J lost 0, with 10 bases in between. RNA served as the template for amplifying TCR beta CDR3 regions. Following a first-round RT-PCR that used HTBI primers, a second-round multiplex PCR was carried out. TCRdb called the multiplex PCR reads again in MiXCR, with one record for every CDR3 protein. The table includes about 370,000 distinct CDR3 sequences, about 18% detected once. Sequencing input: peripheral blood. The V and J genes are TRBV6-1 and TRBJ1-1; unclear D gene. The sequence was obtained from an adult woman with stable Graves' hyperthyroidism. The CDR3 DNA follows: TGTGCCAGCAGTCGACGGACCTTGAACACTGAAGCTTTCTTT. It translates to CASSRRTLNTEAFF.